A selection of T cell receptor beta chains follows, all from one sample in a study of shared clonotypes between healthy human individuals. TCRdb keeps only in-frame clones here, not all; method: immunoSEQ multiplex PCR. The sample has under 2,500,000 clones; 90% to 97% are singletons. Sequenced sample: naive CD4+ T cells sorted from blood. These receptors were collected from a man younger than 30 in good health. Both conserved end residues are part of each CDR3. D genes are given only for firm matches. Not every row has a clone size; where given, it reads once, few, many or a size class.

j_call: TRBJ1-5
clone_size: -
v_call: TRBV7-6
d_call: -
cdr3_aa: CASSLTYNQPQHF
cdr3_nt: TGTGCCAGCAGCTTGACATATAATCAGCCCCAGCATTTT

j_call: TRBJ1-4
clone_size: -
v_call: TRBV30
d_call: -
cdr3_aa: CAWSGDRGEKLFF
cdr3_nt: TGTGCCTGGAGTGGGGATAGGGGTGAAAAACTGTTTTTT

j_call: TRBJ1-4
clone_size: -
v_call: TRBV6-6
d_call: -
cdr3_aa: CASSSGGKLFF
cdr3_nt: TGTGCCAGCAGTTCGGGCGGAAAACTGTTTTTT

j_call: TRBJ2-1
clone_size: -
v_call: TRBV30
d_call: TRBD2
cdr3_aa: CAWARGGSSYNEQFF
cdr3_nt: TGTGCCTGGGCGCGGGGGGGTTCCTCCTACAATGAGCAGTTCTTC

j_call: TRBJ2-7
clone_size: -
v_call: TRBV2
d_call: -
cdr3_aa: CASSQSGRPGAHYEQYF
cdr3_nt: TGTGCCAGCAGCCAATCAGGTCGTCCAGGGGCCCATTACGAGCAGTACTTC

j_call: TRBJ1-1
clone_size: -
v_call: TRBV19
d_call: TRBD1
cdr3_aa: CASQPGQGAMNTEAFF
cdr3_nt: TGTGCCAGTCAACCGGGACAGGGGGCAATGAACACTGAAGCTTTCTTT

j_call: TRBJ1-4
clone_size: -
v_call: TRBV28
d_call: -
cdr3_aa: CASRRRPGTTNEKLFF
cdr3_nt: TGTGCCAGCAGGCGGCGACCAGGGACAACTAATGAAAAACTGTTTTTT

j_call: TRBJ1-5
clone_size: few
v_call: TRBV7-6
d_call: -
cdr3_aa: CASSLEEGSNQPQHF
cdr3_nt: TGTGCCAGCAGCTTAGAAGAGGGGAGCAATCAGCCCCAGCATTTT

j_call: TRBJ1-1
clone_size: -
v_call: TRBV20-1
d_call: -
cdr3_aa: CSADRREAFF
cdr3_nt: TGCAGTGCTGACAGGCGTGAAGCTTTCTTT

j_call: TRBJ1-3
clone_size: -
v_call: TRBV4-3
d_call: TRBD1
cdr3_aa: CASSRNRGGGNTIYF
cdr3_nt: TGCGCCAGCAGCCGCAACAGGGGTGGTGGAAACACCATATATTTT

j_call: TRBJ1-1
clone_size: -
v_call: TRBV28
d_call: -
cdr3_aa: CASSFIGGADTEAFF
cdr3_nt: TGTGCCAGCAGTTTCATAGGGGGGGCTGACACTGAAGCTTTCTTT

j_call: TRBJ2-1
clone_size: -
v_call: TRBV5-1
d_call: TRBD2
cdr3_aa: CASSYLTSGSSVQFF
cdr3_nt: TGCGCCAGCAGCTACCTAACTAGCGGGAGTAGCGTGCAGTTCTTC

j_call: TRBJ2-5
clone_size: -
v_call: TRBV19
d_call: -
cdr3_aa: CASSIASAAGQETQYF
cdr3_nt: TGTGCCAGTAGTATAGCGTCGGCGGCGGGCCAAGAGACCCAGTACTTC

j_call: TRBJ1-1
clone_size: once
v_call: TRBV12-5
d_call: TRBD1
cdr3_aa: CASGLGGTGNTEAFF
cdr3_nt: TGTGCTAGTGGTCTGGGGGGGACAGGGAACACTGAAGCTTTCTTT

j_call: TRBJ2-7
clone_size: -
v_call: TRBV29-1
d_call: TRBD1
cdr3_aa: CSVADSGTGGSYEQYF
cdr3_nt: TGCAGCGTTGCCGATTCCGGGACAGGGGGTTCCTACGAGCAGTACTTC

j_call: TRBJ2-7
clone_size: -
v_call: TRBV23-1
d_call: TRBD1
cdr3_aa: CASSNHHRGTYEQYF
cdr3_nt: TGCGCCAGCAGCAACCACCACAGGGGGACCTACGAGCAGTACTTC

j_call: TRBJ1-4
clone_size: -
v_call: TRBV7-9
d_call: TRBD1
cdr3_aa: CASSLGQGRNEKLFF
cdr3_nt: TGTGCCAGCAGCTTAGGACAGGGGCGTAATGAAAAACTGTTTTTT

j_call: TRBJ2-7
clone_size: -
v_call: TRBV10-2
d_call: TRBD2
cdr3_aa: CASSDPTGLARAYEQYF
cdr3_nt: TGCGCCAGCAGTGACCCTACTGGACTAGCACGAGCCTACGAGCAGTACTTC

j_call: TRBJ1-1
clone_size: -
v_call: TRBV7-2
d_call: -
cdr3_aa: CASSLARWGAEAFF
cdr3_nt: TGTGCCAGCAGCTTAGCTCGTTGGGGCGCTGAAGCTTTCTTT

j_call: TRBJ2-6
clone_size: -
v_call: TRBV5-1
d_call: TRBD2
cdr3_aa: CASSLWEGSSGANVLTF
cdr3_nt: TGCGCCAGCAGCCTATGGGAGGGGAGCTCTGGGGCCAACGTCCTGACTTTC

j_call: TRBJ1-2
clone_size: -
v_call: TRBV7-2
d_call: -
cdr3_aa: CASSPVFNYGYTF
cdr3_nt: TGTGCCAGCAGCCCCGTCTTTAACTATGGCTACACCTTC

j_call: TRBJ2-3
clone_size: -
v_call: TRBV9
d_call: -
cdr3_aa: CASSTRGYQADTQYF
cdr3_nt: TGTGCCAGCAGCACCCGGGGGTATCAAGCAGATACGCAGTATTTT

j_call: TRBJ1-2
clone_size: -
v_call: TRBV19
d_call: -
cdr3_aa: CASSIKKDSSYGYTF
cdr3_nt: TGTGCCAGTAGTATCAAGAAGGACAGTTCCTATGGCTACACCTTC

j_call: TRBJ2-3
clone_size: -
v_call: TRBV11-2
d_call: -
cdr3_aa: CASSHQAGKDTQYF
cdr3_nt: TGTGCCAGCAGCCATCAGGCAGGGAAAGATACGCAGTATTTT

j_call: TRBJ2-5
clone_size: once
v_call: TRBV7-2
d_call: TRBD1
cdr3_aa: CASRRQGNIQETQYF
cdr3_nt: TGTGCCAGCAGGCGACAGGGTAATATCCAAGAGACCCAGTACTTC

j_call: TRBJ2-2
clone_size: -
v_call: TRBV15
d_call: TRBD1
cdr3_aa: CATSRQGMIAGELFF
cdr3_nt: TGTGCCACCAGCCGACAGGGGATGATCGCCGGGGAGCTGTTTTTT

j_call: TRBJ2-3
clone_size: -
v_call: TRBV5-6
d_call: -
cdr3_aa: CASSLAGTTTDTQYF
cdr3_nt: TGTGCCAGCAGCTTGGCTGGGACAACGACAGATACGCAGTATTTT

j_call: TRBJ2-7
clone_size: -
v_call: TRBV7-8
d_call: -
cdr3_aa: CASSATALGNEQYF
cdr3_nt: TGTGCCAGCAGCGCCACGGCGTTGGGGAACGAGCAGTACTTC

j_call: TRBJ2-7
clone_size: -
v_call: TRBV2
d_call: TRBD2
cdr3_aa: CASSEGEGPTYEQYF
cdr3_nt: TGTGCCAGCAGTGAAGGGGAGGGTCCGACCTACGAGCAGTACTTC

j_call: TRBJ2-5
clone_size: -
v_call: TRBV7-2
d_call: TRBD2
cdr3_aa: CASSLSPGGETQYF
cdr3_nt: TGTGCCAGCAGCTTATCTCCGGGAGGAGAGACCCAGTACTTC

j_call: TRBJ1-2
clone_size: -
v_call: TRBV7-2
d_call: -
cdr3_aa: CASSLVPGTLNYGYTF
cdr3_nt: TGTGCCAGCAGCTTAGTTCCAGGGACCCTAAACTATGGCTACACCTTC

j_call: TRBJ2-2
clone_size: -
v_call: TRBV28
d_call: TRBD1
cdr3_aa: CASSSGQGTGELFF
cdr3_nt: TGTGCCAGCAGTAGTGGACAGGGGACCGGGGAGCTGTTTTTT

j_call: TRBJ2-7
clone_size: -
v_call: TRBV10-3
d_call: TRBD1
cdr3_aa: CAISEGAGTGVEQYF
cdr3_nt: TGTGCCATCAGTGAGGGGGCCGGGACAGGGGTCGAGCAGTACTTC

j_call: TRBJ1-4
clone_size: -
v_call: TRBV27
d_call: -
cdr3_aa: CASRTTATYEKLFF
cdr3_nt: TGTGCCAGCAGGACTACAGCGACTTATGAAAAACTGTTTTTT

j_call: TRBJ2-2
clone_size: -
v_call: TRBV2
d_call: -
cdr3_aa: CASSERSGASGELFF
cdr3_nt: TGTGCCAGCAGTGAAAGATCGGGGGCGTCCGGGGAGCTGTTTTTT

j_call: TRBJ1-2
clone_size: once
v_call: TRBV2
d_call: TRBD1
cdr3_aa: CASDVDNRGNYGYTF
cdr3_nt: TGTGCCAGCGACGTGGATAACAGGGGTAACTATGGCTACACCTTC

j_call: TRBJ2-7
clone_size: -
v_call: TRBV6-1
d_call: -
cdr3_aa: CASGDREAYEQYF
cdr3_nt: TGTGCCAGTGGAGACAGGGAGGCCTACGAGCAGTACTTC

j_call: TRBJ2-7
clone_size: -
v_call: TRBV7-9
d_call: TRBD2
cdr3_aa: CASSRDRGEDEQYF
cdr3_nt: TGTGCCAGCAGCCGGGACCGGGGGGAGGACGAGCAGTACTTC

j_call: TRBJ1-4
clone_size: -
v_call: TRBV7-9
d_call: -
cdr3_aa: CASRPRQEEKLFF
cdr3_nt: TGTGCCAGCAGACCCAGACAGGAAGAAAAACTGTTTTTT

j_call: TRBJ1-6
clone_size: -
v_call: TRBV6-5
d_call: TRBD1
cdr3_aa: CASSYGQGGSPLHF
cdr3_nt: TGTGCCAGCAGTTATGGACAGGGAGGCTCACCCCTCCACTTT

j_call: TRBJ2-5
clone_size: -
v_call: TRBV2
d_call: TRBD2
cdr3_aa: CASSDTAGEWETQYF
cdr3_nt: TGTGCCAGCAGTGATACGGCGGGAGAATGGGAGACCCAGTACTTC

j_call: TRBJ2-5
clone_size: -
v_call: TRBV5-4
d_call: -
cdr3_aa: CASSPVGIQETQYF
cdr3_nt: TGTGCCAGCAGCCCAGTCGGGATCCAAGAGACCCAGTACTTC

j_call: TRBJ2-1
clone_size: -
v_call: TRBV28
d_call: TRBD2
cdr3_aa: CASSFLGEGQENEQFF
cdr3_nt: TGTGCCAGCAGTTTTTTGGGGGAGGGCCAAGAGAATGAGCAGTTCTTC

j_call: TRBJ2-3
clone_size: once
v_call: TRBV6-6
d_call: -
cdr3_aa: CASRLTAGSTDTQYF
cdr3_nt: TGTGCCAGCAGGTTAACGGCAGGGAGCACAGATACGCAGTATTTT

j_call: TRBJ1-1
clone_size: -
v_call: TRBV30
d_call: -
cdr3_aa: CAWSAQGFLTEAFF
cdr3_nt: TGTGCCTGGAGTGCTCAGGGATTCTTGACTGAAGCTTTCTTT

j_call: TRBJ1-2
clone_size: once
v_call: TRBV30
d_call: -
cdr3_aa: CAWWRLWGNRNGYTF
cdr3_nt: TGTGCCTGGTGGAGGTTGTGGGGGAATAGAAATGGCTACACCTTC

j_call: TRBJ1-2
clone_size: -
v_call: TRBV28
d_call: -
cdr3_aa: CASSETPQNRGYTF
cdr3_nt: TGTGCCAGCAGTGAGACACCACAAAATCGTGGCTACACCTTC

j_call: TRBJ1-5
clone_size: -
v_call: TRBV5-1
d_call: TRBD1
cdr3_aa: CASSPGTGVNQPQHF
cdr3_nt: TGCGCCAGCAGCCCCGGGACAGGGGTTAATCAGCCCCAGCATTTT

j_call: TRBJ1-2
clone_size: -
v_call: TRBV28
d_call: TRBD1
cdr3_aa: CASSSPGDRGQYYGYTF
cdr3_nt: TGTGCCAGCAGTTCCCCAGGGGACAGGGGGCAGTACTATGGCTACACCTTC

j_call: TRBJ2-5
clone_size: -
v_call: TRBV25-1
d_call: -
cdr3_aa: CASSEGARETQYF
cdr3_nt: TGTGCCAGCAGTGAAGGGGCTCGAGAGACCCAGTACTTC

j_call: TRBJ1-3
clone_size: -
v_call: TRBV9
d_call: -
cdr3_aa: CASSPSFGNTIYF
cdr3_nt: TGTGCCAGCAGCCCCTCATTTGGAAACACCATATATTTT

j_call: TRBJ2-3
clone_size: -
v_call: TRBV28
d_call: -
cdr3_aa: CASITGSRTDTQYF
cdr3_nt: TGTGCCAGCATCACAGGGTCCCGCACAGATACGCAGTATTTT

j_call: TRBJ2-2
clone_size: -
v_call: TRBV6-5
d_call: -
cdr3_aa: CASRSGSGELFF
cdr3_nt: TGTGCCAGCAGATCCGGGTCCGGGGAGCTGTTTTTT

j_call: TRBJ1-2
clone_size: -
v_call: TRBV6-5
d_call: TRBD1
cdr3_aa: CASSYRGRSYGYTF
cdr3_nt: TGTGCCAGCAGTTACAGGGGGCGAAGCTATGGCTACACCTTC